The clone carrying this T cell receptor (beta chain) was seen ten or more times. 450 to 600 ng RNA was reverse transcribed with alpha and beta constant-region primers. Each of the alpha and beta chains got its own library through chain-specific third strand synthesis with indices. TCRdb fed the 5' RACE reads into MiXCR, producing one record per CDR3 protein. The sample records 18,000 or so distinct CDR3 sequences, 8.5% to 9% being singletons. This sample is drawn from a study of HIV-infected patients and healthy controls. Antiretroviral therapy had run roughly three months, about 14 weeks, before follow-up blood collection. No cell fractionation was done, so the repertoire covers all unsorted peripheral blood T cells. Peripheral blood, under 3 ml, was drawn for RNA extraction. The sample in question was blood, obtained during antiretroviral therapy. The sequence derives from an adult with HIV infection.

The CDR3 DNA follows: TGCAGTGCTCGACGACAGGGGGAGAATAATGAAAAACTGTTTTTT. Its translation: CSARRQGENNEKLFF. J is TRBJ1-4 and V is TRBV20-1, with TRBD1 matching 9 bases. V dropped 5 bases and J dropped 4; count of bases not matched to a gene: 8. The CDR3 covers 15 residues. The germline V gene has CDR1 DFQATT and CDR2 SNEGSKA (reference sequence).